A single sample is the source of the 20 T cell receptor beta chains below, sequenced in a study of beta chain features in type 1 diabetes. Whole-study findings and limits: The study found moderately but significantly shorter TCRB CDR3s in all four CD4+ subsets of Type 1 diabetes patients.

Their target antigens are unknown. Expressed TCRB transcripts were sequenced after all isolated RNA was converted to cDNA. Libraries were prepared by immunoSEQ multiplex PCR; TCRdb keeps only in-frame clonotypes and omits some of them. The table lists around 170,000 clones, 7% to 9.5% of them singletons. Material: central memory CD4+ T cells from blood. All receptors derive from a woman in her 30s with type 1 diabetes.

The chain joins TRBV9 to TRBJ1-1; a possible D gene is TRBD1 (6 bases). The V and J ends lost 0 bases and 4 bases respectively, with 13 bases between them. The CDR3 is made up of 15 amino acids. The germline V gene encodes CDR1 SGDLS and CDR2 YYNGEE. CDR3 in DNA: TGTGCCAGCAGCGTAGCTTCAGGGGATGGCACTGAAGCTTTCTTT. Translation gives CASSVASGDGTEAFF.

This clone has only a few counts. CDR3 region: CSVRPTTYEQYF. CDR3 bases: TGCAGCGTTCGACCTACTACCTACGAGCAGTACTTC. V and J are TRBV29-1 and TRBJ2-7; D is undetermined. From germline, CDR1 is SQVTM and CDR2 ANQGSEA. V lost 5 bases and J 2 bases, leaving 10 bases between the germline ends. This CDR3 region has 12 residues.

This clone has only a few counts. V gene TRBV28 combines with J gene TRBJ2-7; a possible D gene is TRBD2 (6 bases). V gave up 6 bases and J gave up 4 bases, with 13 bases separating them. Germline-derived CDR1 and CDR2 are MDHEN and SYDVKM. This CDR3 has 13 residues. The DNA for the CDR3 is TGTGCCAGCAGGGCAGCGGAGGGGTACGAGCAGTACTTC. Protein product: CASRAAEGYEQYF.

The chain's CDR3 is CSADLQGEQYF. As DNA, the CDR3 is TGCAGTGCCGACTTACAGGGCGAGCAGTACTTC. The gene calls are TRBV20-1 and TRBJ2-7; D is perhaps TRBD1 (6 bases). Germline assignment: CDR1 DFQATT and CDR2 SNEGSKA (reference sequence). V was cut by 6 bases and J by 6 bases, with 12 bases left in between. This CDR3 contains 11 residues.

A word on this clone: The sample carries other DNA sequences with the same CDR3. V and J are TRBV7-9 and TRBJ2-5, with a weak D call TRBD1 (5 bases). CDR1 and CDR2 (germline): SEHNR, FQNEAQ (reference sequence). Trimming left V 1 base short and J 2 bases short, with 8 bases between. There are 14 residues in the CDR3. CDR3 in amino acids: CASSLGGRQETQYF. In nucleotides, the CDR3 is TGTGCCAGCAGCTTAGGGGGCCGGCAAGAGACCCAGTACTTC.

This sequence joins TRBV5-4 and TRBJ2-7; 9 bases are a match to TRBD1. The germline CDR1 and CDR2 sequences are SGHNT and YYREEE (reference sequence). J was trimmed by 3 bases and V by 0 bases; bases with no gene match: 4. The length of the CDR3 is 15 residues. Here the CDR3 reads CASSLAEDRGYEQYF. The CDR3 nucleotides read TGTGCCAGCAGCTTGGCCGAGGACAGGGGCTACGAGCAGTACTTC. The full variable domain, its missing parts supplied by reference TRBV5-4 and TRBJ2-7, is ETGVTQSPTHLIKTRGQQVTLRCSSQSGHNTVSWYQQALGQGPQFIFQYYREEENGRGNFPPRFSGLQFPNYSSELNVNALELDDSALYLCASSLAEDRGYEQYFGPGTRLTVT.

This clone was counted a few times. The rearrangement links TRBV5-4 to TRBJ1-2, with 8 bases identical to TRBD1. The CDR3 consists of 18 residues. The germline CDR1 and CDR2 sequences are SGHNT and YYREEE (reference sequence). V lost 2 bases, J lost 0 bases, and 12 bases stayed unmatched. DNA of the CDR3: TGTGCCAGCAGCTTCATCAGGGACAGGAATTATCCTAACTATGGCTACACCTTC. Amino acid sequence: CASSFIRDRNYPNYGYTF.

The sample holds a few counts of this clone. This rearrangement joins TRBV7-9 to TRBJ2-7; 9 nucleotides agree with TRBD1. The ends lost 3 bases at V and 3 bases at J; junction bases unmatched: 9. CDR1 is SEHNR and CDR2 is FQNEAQ in the germline V gene (reference sequence). This CDR3 is 16 amino acids long. CDR3 protein: CASSFHPRTGDYEQYF. DNA of the CDR3: TGTGCCAGCAGCTTCCATCCCCGGACAGGGGACTACGAGCAGTACTTC.

This clone has only a few counts. The V gene is TRBV11-2, the J gene TRBJ2-1, with 8 bases lining up with TRBD1. This CDR3 has 18 amino acids. With V trimmed by 5 bases and J by 4 bases, 16 bases remained unmatched. Germline lookup yields CDR1 SGHAT and CDR2 FQNNGV. CDR3 protein: CASSPVGLDRVVYNEQFF. For the CDR3, the DNA is TGTGCCAGCAGCCCCGTAGGGTTGGACAGGGTGGTTTACAATGAGCAGTTCTTC. Variable domain in full (rest from reference TRBV11-2 and TRBJ2-1): EAGVAQSPRYKIIEKRQSVAFWCNPISGHATLYWYQQILGQGPKLLIQFQNNGVVDDSQLPKDRFSAERLKGVDSTLKIQPAKLEDSAVYLCASSPVGLDRVVYNEQFFGPGTRLTVL.

The rearrangement joins TRBV4-2 to TRBJ2-7, with TRBD2 matching over 8 bases. This CDR3 contains 17 residues. The V segment lost 0 bases and the J segment 6 bases; nucleotides outside the gene matches: 13. Germline CDR1 is LGHNA and CDR2 is YNFKEQ. The CDR3 is CASSQDFIGTSTGEQYF. The CDR3 nucleotides read TGTGCCAGCAGCCAAGATTTTATCGGGACTAGTACGGGCGAGCAGTACTTC.

The CDR3: CASNNPGLAGSYEQYF. CDR3 bases: TGTGCCAGCAACAACCCGGGACTAGCGGGGTCCTACGAGCAGTACTTC. V and J are TRBV28 and TRBJ2-7; TRBD2 aligns across 13 bases. Losses at the gene ends were 7 bases for V and 1 base for J; bases not matched to a gene: 7. Germline CDR1 is MDHEN and CDR2 is SYDVKM. The CDR3 totals 16 residues.

This clone was observed a handful of times. This chain uses TRBV28 with TRBJ2-5; 9 positions match TRBD2. The J segment lost 7 bases and the V segment lost 6 bases, leaving 9 bases of the junction unmatched. The V gene's germline CDR1 is MDHEN and CDR2 SYDVKM. The CDR3 runs 14 residues. CDR3 in amino acids: CASRRTSGPGTQYF. CDR3 coding DNA: TGTGCCAGCAGACGCACTAGCGGGCCCGGGACCCAGTACTTC. The variable domain in full, with the rest retrieved from reference TRBV28 and TRBJ2-5, is DVKVTQSSRYLVKRTGEKVFLECVQDMDHENMFWYRQDPGLGLRLIYFSYDVKMKEKGDIPEGYSVSREKKERFSLILESASTNQTSMYLCASRRTSGPGTQYFGPGTRLLVL.

The chain carries TRBV11-2 and TRBJ2-1, with 9 bases that match TRBD2. Germline V gene lookup returns CDR1 SGHAT and CDR2 FQNNGV. V was clipped by 5 bases and J by 3 bases; unmatched bases: 14. The CDR3 spans 18 residues. CDR3 protein: CASSPGTSNWRLYNEQFF. The CDR3 coding sequence is TGTGCCAGCAGCCCCGGGACTAGCAATTGGCGTCTCTACAATGAGCAGTTCTTC.

This clone was recorded a few times. CDR3 bases: TGTGCCAGCAGCTCCTACAGGGGGGATACGCAGTATTTT. It codes for CASSSYRGDTQYF. The rearrangement links TRBV2 to TRBJ2-3; TRBD1 matches at 8 bases. The CDR3 totals 13 residues. With V trimmed by 6 bases and J by 6 bases, 5 bases remained unmatched. Germline CDR1 SNHLY, CDR2 FYNNEI.

This clone was found a few times. The V and J genes are TRBV13 and TRBJ1-4; D possibly corresponds to TRBD1 (6 bases). V lost 5 bases to trimming and J lost 6 bases, with 13 bases between them. The CDR3 runs to 14 residues. Germline V gene lookup returns CDR1 PRHDT and CDR2 FYEKMQ (reference sequence). CDR3 loop: CASSRLGADEKLFF. CDR3 DNA: TGTGCCAGCAGCCGGTTGGGGGCGGATGAAAAACTGTTTTTT.

This clone was counted a few times. The V gene is TRBV28, the J gene TRBJ1-5, with D unclear. Trimming took off 3 bases at V and 5 bases at J, with 11 bases between the two ends. The germline CDR1 and CDR2 sequences are MDHEN and SYDVKM. The CDR3 is 14 amino acids. The CDR3: CASSLAGSHQPQHF. The CDR3 DNA sequence: TGTGCCAGCAGTTTGGCAGGATCGCATCAGCCCCAGCATTTT.

V usage is TRBV29-1 and J usage is TRBJ2-1, with D unclear. Germline V gives CDR1 SQVTM, CDR2 ANQGSEA. V was pared by 2 bases and J by 0 bases, with 14 bases between. The length of the CDR3 is 16 residues. The CDR3 region has the DNA TGCAGCGTTGAATTGACTTTAGCATCCTCCTACAATGAGCAGTTCTTC. The encoded protein is CSVELTLASSYNEQFF.

A few counts support this clone. The chain recombines TRBV2 with TRBJ2-1; 7 nucleotides match TRBD2. The CDR3 runs 14 residues. The V gene end was trimmed by 7 bases and the J gene end by 8 bases; junction bases not matched to a gene: 11. Germline V gene lookup returns CDR1 SNHLY and CDR2 FYNNEI. In DNA form, the CDR3 reads TGTGCCAGCAAGTTGAGGGAGGGCTCGGATGAGCAGTTCTTC. This codes for CASKLREGSDEQFF. Full variable domain (missing parts from reference TRBV2 and TRBJ2-1): EPEVTQTPSHQVTQMGQEVILRCVPISNHLYFYWYRQILGQKVEFLVSFYNNEISEKSEIFDDQFSVERPDGSNFTLKIRSTKLEDSAMYFCASKLREGSDEQFFGPGTRLTVL.

This clone was seen a few times. This chain's CDR3 is CASSPISGRRSYEQYF. In DNA form, the CDR3 reads TGTGCCAGCAGCCCGATTAGCGGGAGAAGGTCCTACGAGCAGTACTTC. The chain is built from TRBV11-2 and TRBJ2-7; 9 bases are a match to TRBD2. This CDR3 region has 16 residues. V dropped 5 bases and J dropped 1; count of bases not matched to a gene: 9. The germline CDR1 and CDR2 sequences are SGHAT and FQNNGV.

This sequence joins TRBV28 and TRBJ2-7; 10 nucleotides line up with TRBD1. Germline lookup yields CDR1 MDHEN and CDR2 SYDVKM. The CDR3 runs 17 residues. Trimming removed 5 bases from V and 4 bases from J; junction bases left unmatched: 14. CDR3 sequence reads: CASSDGQGGYQRYEQYF. The CDR3 DNA is TGTGCCAGCAGTGATGGACAGGGGGGATACCAACGGTACGAGCAGTACTTC.